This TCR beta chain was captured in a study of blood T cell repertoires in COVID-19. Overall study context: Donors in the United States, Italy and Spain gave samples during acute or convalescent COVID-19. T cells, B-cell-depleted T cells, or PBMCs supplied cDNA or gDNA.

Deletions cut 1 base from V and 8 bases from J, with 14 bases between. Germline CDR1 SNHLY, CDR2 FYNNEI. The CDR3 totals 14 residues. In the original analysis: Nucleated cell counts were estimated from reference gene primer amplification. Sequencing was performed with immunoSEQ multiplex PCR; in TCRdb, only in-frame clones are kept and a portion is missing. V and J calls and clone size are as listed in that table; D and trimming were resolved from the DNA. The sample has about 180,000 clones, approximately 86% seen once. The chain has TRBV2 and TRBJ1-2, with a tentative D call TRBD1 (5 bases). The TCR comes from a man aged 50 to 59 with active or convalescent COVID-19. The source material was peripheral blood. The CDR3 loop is CASSEVVQGEGYTF. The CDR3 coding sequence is TGTGCCAGCAGTGAAGTTGTCCAGGGCGAGGGCTACACCTTC.